One and the same sample provided the 5 T cell receptor beta chains below, sequenced in a study of long-term antiretroviral therapy in people with HIV. Samples were assayed with immunoSEQ v3.0 at survey level. The table came from immunoSEQ multiplex PCR; TCRdb's copy has only in-frame clones and leaves some out. The table includes 30,000 to 40,000 clones, 94% detected once. This material consisted of unsorted PBMCs, taken around 5 years after starting antiretroviral therapy. The receptors come from a woman aged 45-65 years with HIV.

The table lists this clone with a count of one. The chain is built from TRBV11-2 and TRBJ2-2; 8 nucleotides match TRBD1. Trimming cost V 1 base and J 5 bases; bases outside gene matches: 3. Germline CDR1 reads SGHAT; CDR2 reads FQNNGV. This CDR3 is 15 amino acids long. The CDR3 sequence: CASSLGTGGTGELFF. The DNA of the CDR3 is TGTGCCAGCAGCTTAGGTACAGGGGGTACCGGGGAGCTGTTTTTT.

The CDR3 DNA reads as TGTGCCAGTAGTATAGGCCGGACAGGGGCTCTTGGCTATGGCTACACCTTC. It yields the protein CASSIGRTGALGYGYTF. The chain carries TRBV19 and TRBJ1-2; the match to TRBD1 covers 9 bases. The V gene end was trimmed by 1 base and the J gene end by 4 bases; junction bases not matched to a gene: 10. Per germline, CDR1 LNHDA and CDR2 SQIVND (reference sequence). This CDR3 is 17 amino acids long.

The rearrangement joins TRBV5-6 to TRBJ2-3; the D is unclear. V was clipped by 2 bases and J by 8 bases, with 12 bases between them. Per the germline V gene, CDR1 is SGHDT and CDR2 is YYEEEE. This CDR3 is built from 13 residues. The DNA for the CDR3 is TGTGCCAGCAGCTTTTCCCGGTTGGGTACGCAGTATTTT. This encodes CASSFSRLGTQYF.

This rearrangement joins TRBV10-3 to TRBJ1-1; D perhaps matches TRBD1 (5 bases). The germline V and J ends were trimmed by 0 bases and 5 bases, with 10 bases remaining between them. CDR1 is ENHRY and CDR2 is SYGVKD in the germline V gene. CDR3 length equals 14 residues. The CDR3 spells CAISESQGETEAFF. The DNA for the CDR3 is TGTGCCATCAGTGAGTCGCAAGGGGAAACTGAAGCTTTCTTT.

V usage is TRBV9 and J usage is TRBJ1-1; 9 nucleotides agree with TRBD1. CDR3 length: 15 residues. Germline lookup yields CDR1 SGDLS and CDR2 YYNGEE. V gave up 0 bases and J gave up 5 bases; unmatched junction bases: 5. CDR3 sequence (DNA): TGTGCCAGCAGCGTAGTACAGGGGGCGAGGACTGAAGCTTTCTTT. Its protein product is CASSVVQGARTEAFF.